This TCR beta chain was captured by sequencing in a study of blood T cell repertoires in COVID-19. At the level of the study: Acute-phase and convalescent COVID-19 samples originated in the United States, Italy and Spain. Sources were T cells, B-cell-depleted T cells, or PBMCs; the material itself was cDNA or gDNA.

The count of this clone is one. Trimming stripped 5 bases from V and 2 bases from J, with 13 bases between. Germline V gene lookup returns CDR1 SGHNT and CDR2 YENEEA. The CDR3 has 15 residues. In the original workflow: Reference gene primer amplification yielded estimated nucleated cell counts. TCRdb's copy holds only in-frame clones and misses some; the assay was immunoSEQ multiplex PCR. For V, J and clone size, that table is used; D and trimming come from the DNA. The sample contains 200,000 to 300,000 clones, about 88% of which appear only once. The V and J genes are TRBV11-3 and TRBJ1-3; D may be TRBD1 (6 bases). The sample taken for sequencing was peripheral blood. The sequence was obtained from a woman between 65 and 79 years old with active or convalescent COVID-19. This chain's CDR3 is CASSQTRGAGNTIYF. The CDR3 region has the DNA TGTGCCAGCAGCCAGACCAGGGGCGCTGGAAACACCATATATTTT.